Listed below are T cell receptor beta chains from one sample, sequenced in a study of post-analysis software for immune sequencing data. TCRdb ran MiXCR on the PCR reads and lists one entry per CDR3 protein. This repertoire shows hundreds of thousands of distinct CDR3 sequences, about 32% found once; its top ten account for 0.5% to 0.6%. Source material: blood. The receptors originated from a girl aged 10 to 17 with multiple sclerosis. Both conserved end residues are part of each CDR3. The D gene is left open where the match is weak. Only some rows state a clone size, as once, few, many or a class for expanded clones.

NA,TRBV7-9,NA,TRBJ2-5,CASSLGVGGGEETQYF,TGTGCCAGCAGCTTAGGAGTAGGGGGGGGAGAAGAGACCCAGTACTTC
NA,TRBV7-2,NA,TRBJ2-1,CASSLAKGTSSNEQFF,TGTGCCAGCAGCTTAGCGAAAGGGACCTCATCCAATGAGCAGTTCTTC
few,TRBV25-1,NA,TRBJ1-2,CASMTGGVGYTF,TGTGCCAGCATGACCGGGGGGGTTGGCTACACCTTC
NA,TRBV7-2,NA,TRBJ2-5,CASSLLGGTAETQYF,TGTGCCAGCAGCTTATTGGGGGGAACTGCGGAGACCCAGTACTTC
many,TRBV20-1,TRBD1,TRBJ2-3,CSARDWQGVADTQYF,TGCAGTGCTAGAGATTGGCAGGGGGTGGCGGATACGCAGTATTTT
few,TRBV28,TRBD1,TRBJ2-5,CASSSQGVQETQYF,TGTGCCAGCAGTTCCCAGGGGGTCCAAGAGACCCAGTACTTC
NA,TRBV5-6,NA,TRBJ1-2,CASSPSQWTYGYTF,TGTGCCAGCAGTCCCAGCCAGTGGACCTATGGCTACACCTTC
NA,TRBV28,TRBD1,TRBJ2-3,CASSLWGTGIADTQYF,TGTGCCAGCAGTTTATGGGGGACAGGGATTGCAGATACGCAGTATTTT
few,TRBV20-1,TRBD2,TRBJ2-7,CSARGFSGRAAYEQYF,TGCAGTGCTAGAGGATTTAGCGGGAGGGCCGCCTACGAGCAGTACTTC
NA,TRBV28,NA,TRBJ1-5,CASSWQGRNQPQHF,TGTGCCAGCAGTTGGCAGGGGAGGAATCAGCCCCAGCATTTT
NA,TRBV24-1,NA,TRBJ2-5,CATGGPFGETQCF,TGTGCCACCGGGGGACCCTTTGGGGAGACCCAGTGCTTC
few,TRBV20-1,NA,TRBJ2-7,CSAWARPEQYF,TGCAGTGCTTGGGCCCGCCCCGAGCAGTACTTC
many,TRBV14,TRBD2,TRBJ2-7,CASSRTSGSFLFEQYF,TGTGCCAGCAGCCGAACTAGCGGGAGCTTTCTATTCGAGCAGTACTTC
NA,TRBV12-3/TRBV12-4,NA,TRBJ1-6,CASFRGESYNSPLHF,TGTGCTAGCTTCAGGGGAGAATCCTATAATTCACCCCTCCACTTT
few,TRBV15,NA,TRBJ2-1,CATSRGGGRGQNEQFF,TGTGCCACCAGCAGAGGGGGCGGCAGGGGTCAGAATGAGCAGTTCTTC
NA,TRBV7-9,NA,TRBJ2-7,CASSLLSEGPSYEQYF,TGTGCCAGCAGCTTGTTGTCAGAGGGACCTTCCTACGAGCAGTACTTC
NA,TRBV20-1,TRBD2,TRBJ2-3,CSARETSGNTDTQYF,TGCAGTGCTAGAGAGACTAGCGGAAACACAGATACGCAGTATTTT
few,TRBV9,NA,TRBJ2-1,CASSVTGGGLGEQFF,TGTGCCAGCAGCGTAACGGGTGGCGGCCTCGGTGAGCAGTTCTTC
NA,TRBV4-3,NA,TRBJ2-2,CASSQVVQNTGELFF,TGCGCCAGCAGCCAAGTGGTCCAGAACACCGGGGAGCTGTTTTTT
few,TRBV6-5,TRBD1,TRBJ2-6,CASRQGGSSGANVLTF,TGTGCCAGCAGACAGGGGGGTAGCTCTGGGGCCAACGTCCTGACTTTC
few,TRBV29-1,NA,TRBJ1-1,CSVLPEGRGTEAFF,TGCAGCGTCCTTCCCGAGGGAAGGGGCACTGAAGCTTTCTTT
NA,TRBV3-1,NA,TRBJ1-1,CASSPGWANTEAFF,TGTGCCAGCAGCCCTGGGTGGGCGAACACTGAAGCTTTCTTT
NA,TRBV20-1,NA,TRBJ1-5,CSARVVGQPQHF,TGCAGTGCTAGGGTTGTCGGGCAGCCCCAGCATTTT
NA,TRBV7-2,TRBD2,TRBJ2-3,CASSLGAGADTQYF,TGTGCCAGCAGCTTAGGAGCGGGAGCAGATACGCAGTATTTT
NA,TRBV9,TRBD1,TRBJ2-3,CASSVVGTGTDTQYF,TGTGCCAGCAGCGTAGTCGGGACAGGAACAGATACGCAGTATTTT
NA,TRBV6-6,NA,TRBJ2-3,CASSQQGNTDTQYF,TGTGCCAGCAGTCAACAGGGAAACACAGATACGCAGTATTTT